Here is one T cell receptor beta chain with its context. Its antigen remains unidentified. The data belong to a study of cytomegalovirus exposure and HLA in healthy donors. The study, taken as a whole, reports: As a later analysis showed, a missense DCLRE1C variant was linked to trimming of TCR beta V- and J-genes.

PCR employed 60 Vbeta and 13 Jbeta primers. Profiled with immunoSEQ multiplex PCR; TCRdb holds only in-frame clones, not every one. The sample shows 100,000 to 150,000 clones, 75% to 85% of them seen only once. When sampled, the donors appeared nominally healthy, though they likely had unrecorded immune exposures. Germline V gene lookup returns CDR1 MNHEY and CDR2 SVGAGI. V lost 2 bases to trimming and J lost 9 bases, with 9 bases between them. The CDR3 sequence is 12 residues long. The rearrangement joins TRBV6-5 to TRBJ2-3; D is possibly TRBD1 (6 bases). The clonotype comes from a woman in her forties in good health and CMV-seronegative. Sample: PBMCs. The CDR3 coding sequence is TGTGCCAGCAGTTACAGAAGGGGGACGCAGTATTTT. Translation: CASSYRRGTQYF.